This record covers a single T cell receptor beta chain. Its antigen is not identified. PCR amplification relied on 60 Vbeta primers (plus 13 Jbeta primers). Method: immunoSEQ multiplex PCR; TCRdb's copy keeps in-frame clones and lacks some. Here the sample spans 180,000 or so clones, around 80% being singletons. The data derive from a study of cytomegalovirus exposure and HLA in healthy donors. Broader study findings: In an earlier analysis, productive rearrangement rates for most beta V segments clustered near 87% or 30%. Differences between HLA loci emerged in a later analysis of TCR association rates, with DRB1 most and HLA-C fewest. Many donors shared some public TCRs, even though most TCR sequences were rare. Analysis performed later showed TCR beta chains linked to HLA being more clonally expanded than equally common others.

This CDR3 is 17 amino acids long. The junction had 10 bases not matched to a gene; V was cut back by 3 bases and J by 3 bases. Germline V gives CDR1 SGHDT, CDR2 YYEEEE. Sequenced: PBMCs. The sequence was obtained from a woman aged 50 to 60 in good health and CMV-seropositive. V and J are TRBV5-6 and TRBJ2-7; TRBD2 matches 12 bases. CDR3 residues: CASSWTSGTPSSYEQYF. The CDR3 nucleotides read TGTGCCAGCAGCTGGACTAGCGGGACCCCCAGCAGCTACGAGCAGTACTTC.